The rows below give T cell receptor beta chains drawn from one sample of a study of technical replicates of blood from a few donors. Clones were read by immunoSEQ multiplex PCR, and TCRdb kept only the in-frame ones, dropping some. The table has almost 65,000 clones, about 86% seen once. Sequences were obtained from PBMCs. These TCRs come from a human donor in good health. Some clones in this sample may be carry-over from other donors' samples. CDR3s include the opening cysteine and the closing phenylalanine or tryptophan. A D gene is named only where the DNA matches it firmly. Only part of the rows carry a size: once, few, many, or a class if the clone is expanded.

j_call v_call d_call clone_size cdr3_aa cdr3_nt
TRBJ1-2 TRBV27 - - CASSTRVNNYGYTF TGTGCCAGCAGTACCAGGGTAAATAACTATGGCTACACCTTC
TRBJ2-3 TRBV30 TRBD2 - CAWSIGGGSDTQYF TGTGCCTGGAGTATTGGGGGAGGGTCGGATACGCAGTATTTT
TRBJ2-1 TRBV6-5 TRBD2 - CASSYSASGRYEQFF TGTGCCAGCAGTTACTCGGCTAGCGGGAGGTATGAGCAGTTCTTC
TRBJ1-1 TRBV7-9 - - CATIRGSWNVDTEAFF TGTGCCACCATCAGGGGAAGCTGGAATGTGGACACTGAAGCTTTCTTT
TRBJ2-6 TRBV19 - - CASSPVTGSGANVLTF TGTGCCAGTAGCCCGGTAACAGGCTCTGGGGCCAACGTCCTGACTTTC
TRBJ2-6 TRBV5-5 - - CASSLYRASGANVLTF TGTGCCAGCAGCTTGTACAGGGCCTCTGGGGCCAACGTCCTGACTTTC
TRBJ2-7 TRBV2 TRBD2 - CASSDPSGSSYEQYF TGTGCCAGCAGTGATCCTAGCGGGAGCTCCTACGAGCAGTACTTC
TRBJ2-2 TRBV9 - - CASSVAGANTGELFF TGTGCCAGCAGCGTAGCGGGGGCGAACACCGGGGAGCTGTTTTTT
TRBJ2-1 TRBV5-8 - few CASSLARYEQFF TGTGCCAGCAGCTTGGCCCGGTATGAGCAGTTCTTC
TRBJ1-5 TRBV4-1 TRBD1 - CASSPGGQPQHF TGCGCCAGCAGCCCAGGGGGTCAGCCCCAGCATTTT
TRBJ1-1 TRBV11-3 - - CASSRAQGEAFF TGTGCCAGCAGCCGTGCCCAGGGAGAAGCTTTCTTT
TRBJ1-5 TRBV7-2 - - CASSLLRFGQPQHF TGTGCCAGCAGCTTGCTTCGGTTCGGTCAGCCCCAGCATTTT
TRBJ2-7 TRBV30 TRBD2 - CAWSVSSGWTYEQYF TGTGCCTGGAGTGTATCTAGCGGGTGGACCTACGAGCAGTACTTC
TRBJ1-2 TRBV7-2 - once CASSLVPQNGYTF TGTGCCAGCAGCTTAGTCCCCCAGAATGGCTACACCTTC
TRBJ2-2 TRBV7-3 - - CASSALAANTGELFF TGTGCCAGCAGCGCCTTAGCGGCGAACACCGGGGAGCTGTTTTTT
TRBJ2-1 TRBV5-1 TRBD2 - CASTPLAGVYNEQFF TGCGCCAGCACCCCGTTAGCGGGAGTTTACAATGAGCAGTTCTTC
TRBJ1-2 TRBV14 - - CASSQLTVTRGSGGYTF TGTGCCAGCAGCCAACTCACAGTTACCCGCGGGAGTGGTGGCTACACCTTC
TRBJ2-1 TRBV2 TRBD2 - CASSEGERGANEQFF TGTGCCAGCAGTGAGGGGGAGCGGGGGGCCAATGAGCAGTTCTTC
TRBJ1-1 TRBV11-2 TRBD1 - CASSGNRPGQARDTEAFF TGTGCCAGCAGCGGGAACCGACCCGGACAGGCTCGAGACACTGAAGCTTTCTTT
TRBJ1-3 TRBV7-8 TRBD1 - CASSLEDRGSGNTIYF TGTGCCAGCAGCTTGGAGGACAGGGGCTCTGGAAACACCATATATTTT
TRBJ2-3 TRBV18 TRBD1 - CASSHGTGATDTQYF TGTGCCAGCTCCCACGGGACAGGGGCAACAGATACGCAGTATTTT
TRBJ1-3 TRBV7-2 TRBD1 - CASSGTGGSGNTIYF TGTGCCAGCTCGGGGACAGGCGGCTCTGGAAACACCATATATTTT
TRBJ2-7 TRBV5-1 - - CASSLDGGTYEQYF TGCGCCAGCAGCTTGGATGGGGGGACCTACGAGCAGTACTTC
TRBJ2-7 TRBV4-3 TRBD2 - CASSLRLAGYEQYF TGCGCCAGCAGCCTCCGATTAGCGGGATACGAGCAGTACTTC
TRBJ1-6 TRBV7-6 - - CTSHNRSSYNSPLHF TGTACCAGTCATAACCGGAGCTCCTATAATTCACCCCTCCACTTT
TRBJ1-3 TRBV7-8 - - CASSSGTAGNTIYF TGTGCCAGCAGTTCTGGGACTGCTGGGAACACCATATATTTT
TRBJ1-1 TRBV2 TRBD1 - CASSRDSWGTEAFF TGTGCCAGCAGCAGGGACAGCTGGGGGACTGAAGCTTTCTTT
TRBJ1-4 TRBV6-5 TRBD1 - CASSYSTGTANEKLFF TGTGCCAGCAGTTACTCCACCGGGACAGCTAATGAAAAACTGTTTTTT
TRBJ2-5 TRBV6-5 - - CASSPRLVHAETQYF TGTGCCAGCAGTCCGAGACTAGTCCATGCCGAGACCCAGTACTTC
TRBJ1-4 TRBV10-3 TRBD1 - CAISATTGGEKLFF TGTGCCATCAGTGCAACGACAGGGGGAGAAAAACTGTTTTTT
TRBJ1-6 TRBV5-4 TRBD1 - CASSFMTGAASPLHF TGTGCCAGCAGCTTCATGACAGGGGCGGCTTCACCCCTCCACTTT
TRBJ2-1 TRBV4-1 TRBD2 once CASSLWVSGGYNEQFF TGCGCCAGCAGCCTCTGGGTTAGCGGGGGTTACAATGAGCAGTTCTTC
TRBJ1-1 TRBV9 TRBD1 - CASKRGGEGSTEAFF TGTGCCAGCAAGAGAGGGGGCGAAGGAAGCACTGAAGCTTTCTTT
TRBJ2-6 TRBV6-5 TRBD1 - CASSRDSSGANVLTF TGTGCCAGCAGTAGGGACAGCTCTGGGGCCAACGTCCTGACTTTC
TRBJ1-2 TRBV4-2 - - CASSQEVRGFNYGYTF TGTGCCAGCAGCCAAGAGGTGCGCGGGTTTAACTATGGCTACACCTTC
TRBJ1-1 TRBV9 - - CASSVDSGGLSEAFF TGTGCCAGCAGCGTAGATTCGGGAGGGTTGAGTGAAGCTTTCTTT
TRBJ2-7 TRBV7-2 TRBD2 - CASSLEGGRAHEQYF TGTGCCAGCAGCTTAGAGGGCGGGAGGGCCCACGAGCAGTACTTC
TRBJ1-2 TRBV11-1 - - CASRGWWGANYGYTF TGTGCCAGCAGGGGTTGGTGGGGCGCGAACTATGGCTACACCTTC
TRBJ1-6 TRBV6-1 TRBD1 - CASSEGTGGRSPLHF TGTGCCAGCAGTGAGGGGACAGGGGGCCGTTCACCCCTCCACTTT
TRBJ1-2 TRBV7-9 TRBD1 - CASSTDRGRVLPGTF TGTGCCAGCAGCACCGACAGGGGGCGCGTCCTCCCCGGTACCTTC
TRBJ2-1 TRBV7-9 TRBD2 - CAGGPGLAGGHEQFF TGTGCCGGGGGGCCGGGACTAGCGGGAGGACATGAGCAGTTCTTC
TRBJ2-3 TRBV5-1 - few CVSAYRDTDTQYF TGCGTCAGCGCCTACAGGGACACAGATACGCAGTATTTT